This section outlines one T cell receptor beta chain sequence together with its context. This specimen comes from a study of blood T cell repertoires in COVID-19. Overall study: PBMCs, B-cell-depleted T cells, or T cells provided the cDNA or gDNA that made up the material.

CDR1 is MDHEN, CDR2 SYDVKM, per germline. The CDR3 spans 15 residues. Trimming took 4 bases from V and 4 from J; bases not matched to a gene: 5. The method was immunoSEQ multiplex PCR; TCRdb's version includes in-frame clones alone and lacks a portion of them. The profile shows around 260,000 clones, roughly 80% of them singletons. J is TRBJ2-3 and V is TRBV28; 10 nucleotides line up with TRBD2. Sequencing was done on a sample of peripheral blood. This TCR derives from a person aged 70 to 85 with COVID-19, enrolled during active disease. This chain's CDR3 is CASSSSGRDSDTQYF. The DNA of the CDR3 is TGTGCCAGCAGTTCTAGCGGGAGAGACTCAGATACGCAGTATTTT.